Below, 26 T cell receptor beta chains from the same sample are listed, as sequenced in a study of pediatric ulcerative colitis. Produced via immunoSEQ multiplex PCR; TCRdb's table is partial and in-frame only. The table shows approximately 5,000 clones, with 70% to 90% occurring only once. The sample comprised blood. The receptors come from a boy between 10 and 17 years old with mild ulcerative colitis.

The V and J genes are TRBV13 and TRBJ2-7, with TRBD2 identical over 8 bases. Germline CDR1 reads PRHDT; CDR2 reads FYEKMQ (reference sequence). Trimming took 2 bases from V and 3 from J; bases not matched to a gene: 3. The CDR3 length is 14 residues. The CDR3 here is CASSLQAGVYEQYF. The CDR3 bases are TGTGCCAGCAGCTTACAAGCGGGAGTCTACGAGCAGTACTTC.

V gene TRBV5-6 combines with J gene TRBJ1-1; possible D gene TRBD1, 6 bases. This CDR3 spans 16 amino acids. Trimming shortened V by 7 bases and J by 0 bases, and 19 bases separated the two germline ends. Germline-derived CDR1 and CDR2 are SGHDT and YYEEEE. CDR3 sequence reads: CASFGRNREMNTEAFF. The CDR3 DNA reads TGTGCCAGCTTTGGTCGTAACAGGGAGATGAACACTGAAGCTTTCTTT.

The chain recombines TRBV9 with TRBJ2-6, with a possible D match to TRBD1 (5 bases). Germline V lookup: CDR1 SGDLS, CDR2 YYNGEE. V gave up 3 bases and J gave up 0 bases, with 13 bases separating them. CDR3 length: 17 residues. This CDR3 reads CASSEGQGPSGANVLTF. CDR3 DNA: TGTGCCAGCAGCGAAGGGCAGGGTCCCTCTGGGGCCAACGTCCTGACTTTC.

This chain connects TRBV6-6 to TRBJ2-2; no firm D call. The V end lost 6 bases, the J end lost 3 bases, and 14 bases lay between the germline ends. The germline V gene encodes CDR1 MNHNY and CDR2 SVGAGI (reference sequence). This CDR3 region has 15 residues. CDR3 loop: CASRSLLRDTGELFF. The CDR3 nucleotides are TGTGCCAGCAGATCTCTTCTGAGAGACACCGGGGAGCTGTTTTTT.

The chain recombines TRBV28 with TRBJ2-7; 9 bases align to TRBD2. From germline, CDR1 is MDHEN and CDR2 SYDVKM. The CDR3 runs to 17 residues. V lost 6 bases, J lost 3 bases, and 15 bases stayed unmatched. CDR3 sequence: CASSPSPSAGGYYEQYF. The CDR3 DNA reads as TGTGCCAGCAGCCCCAGCCCCTCAGCGGGAGGTTACTACGAGCAGTACTTC.

The rearrangement links TRBV5-5 to TRBJ1-1; no definite D call. From germline, CDR1 is SGHKS and CDR2 YYEKEE (reference sequence). Trimming shortened V by 1 base and J by 5 bases, and 9 bases separated the two germline ends. CDR3 size: 13 residues. The chain's CDR3 is CASSLTGKTEAFF. The CDR3 region has the DNA TGTGCCAGCAGCTTGACCGGGAAGACTGAAGCTTTCTTT.

V usage is TRBV29-1 and J usage is TRBJ2-7, with TRBD2 identical over 9 bases. The CDR3 has 14 residues. With 2 bases clipped from V and 3 bases from J, the junction kept 5 bases outside the gene matches. Looked up from germline, CDR1 is SQVTM and CDR2 is ANQGSEA. DNA of the CDR3: TGCAGCGTTGAATTTGGTAGCGGGAGCTACGAGCAGTACTTC. This codes for CSVEFGSGSYEQYF.

This clone was detected once. The V and J genes are TRBV6-5 and TRBJ1-4; TRBD1 matches at 7 bases. Germline V gives CDR1 MNHEY, CDR2 SVGAGI. Losses at the gene ends were 2 bases for V and 8 bases for J; bases not matched to a gene: 5. The CDR3 sequence is 14 residues long. The chain's CDR3 is CASSYRPTGEKLFF. Here the CDR3 DNA reads TGTGCCAGCAGTTACAGGCCGACAGGGGAAAAACTGTTTTTT.

J is TRBJ2-7 and V is TRBV11-2; 8 bases are a match to TRBD1. Germline V gene lookup returns CDR1 SGHAT and CDR2 FQNNGV. This CDR3 has 14 amino acids. Trimming removed 5 bases from V and 6 bases from J; junction bases left unmatched: 9. CDR3 bases: TGTGCCAGCAGCACATCCGGGACAGGTTCCGAGCAGTACTTC. Its protein is CASSTSGTGSEQYF. Together with reference TRBV11-2 and TRBJ2-7, the CDR3 gives the full variable domain: EAGVAQSPRYKIIEKRQSVAFWCNPISGHATLYWYQQILGQGPKLLIQFQNNGVVDDSQLPKDRFSAERLKGVDSTLKIQPAKLEDSAVYLCASSTSGTGSEQYFGPGTRLTVT.

This clone was recorded a few times. The chain combines TRBV30 with TRBJ1-5; no definite D call. CDR1 is GTSNPN and CDR2 is SVGIG in the germline V gene (reference sequence). The CDR3 contains 13 residues. Deletions cut 3 bases from V and 3 bases from J, with 9 bases between. CDR3 DNA sequence: TGTGCCTGGAGCGGGTCTTACAATCAGCCCCAGCATTTT. Residues: CAWSGSYNQPQHF.

The rearrangement joins TRBV5-4 to TRBJ2-4; D not resolved. In germline, CDR1 is SGHNT, CDR2 YYREEE (reference sequence). Trimming removed 4 bases from V and 5 bases from J, with 13 bases in between. The CDR3 runs to 14 residues. DNA of the CDR3: TGTGCCAGCAGCACACCGGATCGAGAAAACATTCAGTACTTC. This encodes CASSTPDRENIQYF.

This clone has more than one count but fewer than ten. The rearrangement links TRBV5-1 to TRBJ1-2; D remains ambiguous. Deletions cut 0 bases from V and 6 bases from J, with 12 bases between. CDR1 is SGHRS and CDR2 is YFSETQ in the germline V gene. The CDR3 sequence is 14 residues long. CDR3 DNA: TGCGCCAGCAGCTTGGCCCAGGTCATGGATGGCTACACCTTC. Translating it yields CASSLAQVMDGYTF.

The rearrangement uses TRBV15 and TRBJ1-3; D is ambiguous. This CDR3 is built from 16 residues. From germline, CDR1 is LNHNV and CDR2 YYDKDF (reference sequence). V lost 0 bases and J 0 bases, leaving 9 bases between the germline ends. CDR3 nucleotides: TGTGCCACCAGCAGAGAGACCGTCTTCTCTGGAAACACCATATATTTT. It specifies CATSRETVFSGNTIYF.

The chain employs TRBV6-4 and TRBJ2-1; the D gene is possibly TRBD2 (6 bases). This CDR3 region has 16 residues. Between the trimmed V and J ends, which lost 4 bases and 2 bases, there was a span of 15 bases. Germline CDR1 and CDR2: MRHNA and SNTAGT. CDR3 amino acids: CASSVKAGEPYNEQFF. CDR3 bases: TGTGCCAGCAGTGTCAAAGCGGGCGAACCCTACAATGAGCAGTTCTTC.

V is TRBV27 and J is TRBJ2-2, with D perhaps matching TRBD1 (5 bases). Germline lookup yields CDR1 MNHEY and CDR2 SMNVEV (reference sequence). The CDR3 has 17 residues. The V gene lost 0 bases and the J gene lost 2 bases, with 13 bases spanning the gap. The CDR3 DNA sequence: TGTGCCAGCAGTTTATCGAGGTCGCAGGGCAACACCGGGGAGCTGTTTTTT. It translates to CASSLSRSQGNTGELFF.

The chain carries TRBV9 and TRBJ2-7, with 7 bases matching TRBD1. Germline V gene sequence: CDR1 SGDLS, CDR2 YYNGEE. This CDR3 has 14 amino acids. J was trimmed by 2 bases and V by 6 bases; bases with no gene match: 8. This CDR3 reads CASNPGGRAYEQYF. The CDR3 region has the DNA TGTGCCAGCAACCCAGGGGGTAGGGCCTACGAGCAGTACTTC.

The chain uses TRBV19 and TRBJ1-2; 7 bases match TRBD1. The germline CDR1 and CDR2 sequences are LNHDA and SQIVND (reference sequence). After removal of 1 base from V and 8 bases from J, the junction contained 13 bases not matched to a gene. The CDR3 has 16 residues. CDR3 region: CASSIGEGGQRAGYTF. CDR3 nucleotides: TGTGCCAGTAGTATAGGGGAAGGGGGACAGCGCGCCGGCTACACCTTC.

The chain employs TRBV7-2 and TRBJ2-1; 14 bases match TRBD2. J lost 6 bases, V lost 1 base, and 2 bases had no gene match. CDR3 length: 16 residues. Germline loops: CDR1 SGHTA, CDR2 FQGNSA. This CDR3 is CASSLVGTSGGNEQFF. The CDR3 DNA sequence: TGTGCCAGCAGCTTAGTAGGGACTAGCGGGGGCAATGAGCAGTTCTTC.

The chain couples TRBV27 to TRBJ2-7, with D maybe TRBD1 (6 bases). Per germline, CDR1 MNHEY and CDR2 SMNVEV (reference sequence). There are 14 residues in the CDR3. V was clipped by 6 bases and J by 1 base, with 13 bases between them. CDR3 nucleotide sequence: TGTGCCAGCAGGGTATCAGGGGCTTCCTACGAGCAGTACTTC. Protein product: CASRVSGASYEQYF.

The chain recombines TRBV29-1 with TRBJ2-3, with 8 bases identical to TRBD2. V was clipped by 7 bases and J by 1 base; unmatched bases: 7. CDR1 and CDR2 from the germline V gene are SQVTM and ANQGSEA. This CDR3 has 14 amino acids. Here the CDR3 DNA reads TGCAGCGCAGACGGGGGGGAGGGCACAGATACGCAGTATTTT. Translating gives CSADGGEGTDTQYF.

The chain links TRBV6-5 to TRBJ1-2; D perhaps matches TRBD1 (6 bases). The CDR3 is 16 residues long. Germline CDR1 and CDR2: MNHEY and SVGAGI. The V end lost 1 base, the J end lost 8 bases, and 20 bases lay between the germline ends. The CDR3 here is CASSYWEGGGRFGYTF. In nucleotides, the CDR3 is TGTGCCAGCAGTTACTGGGAGGGGGGTGGTAGGTTCGGCTACACCTTC.

The V and J genes are TRBV30 and TRBJ2-7; no clear D gene. CDR3 size: 12 residues. The germline V gene has CDR1 GTSNPN and CDR2 SVGIG (reference sequence). V lost 8 bases to trimming and J lost 6 bases, with 17 bases between them. This CDR3 is CAGKRPEIEQYF. The CDR3 DNA reads as TGTGCCGGTAAACGCCCAGAGATCGAGCAGTACTTC. The whole variable domain, remainder taken from reference TRBV30 and TRBJ2-7, is SQTIHQWPATLVQPVGSPLSLECTVEGTSNPNLYWYRQAAGRGLQLLFYSVGIGQISSEVPQNLSASRPQDRQFILSSKKLLLSDSGFYLCAGKRPEIEQYFGPGTRLTVT.

The chain joins TRBV5-6 to TRBJ2-7; D possibly corresponds to TRBD1 (5 bases). The CDR3 is 12 amino acids. Trimming removed 0 bases from V and 6 bases from J, with 7 bases in between. Germline V CDR1 and CDR2: SGHDT, YYEEEE. The CDR3 sequence is CASSLARVEQYF. The CDR3 DNA sequence: TGTGCCAGCAGCTTGGCCAGGGTCGAGCAGTACTTC.

The chain has TRBV5-4 and TRBJ2-7; D is perhaps TRBD2 (6 bases). V gave up 0 bases and J gave up 5 bases, with 9 bases separating them. CDR1 is SGHNT and CDR2 is YYREEE in the germline V gene (reference sequence). The CDR3 length is 13 residues. The CDR3 DNA reads TGTGCCAGCAGCTTGGCGCGGGGTCACGAGCAGTACTTC. Translating it yields CASSLARGHEQYF.

The rearrangement joins TRBV19 to TRBJ2-5; D assignment may be TRBD1 or TRBD2 (5 bases each). The CDR3 has 14 amino acids. The V gene lost 6 bases and the J gene lost 1 base, with 12 bases spanning the gap. Germline V CDR1 and CDR2: LNHDA, SQIVND (reference sequence). The CDR3 sequence: CASSFQRGQETQYF. The CDR3 bases are TGTGCCAGTAGCTTCCAGAGGGGCCAAGAGACCCAGTACTTC. Complete variable domain (other parts from reference TRBV19 and TRBJ2-5): DGGITQSPKYLFRKEGQNVTLSCEQNLNHDAMYWYRQDPGQGLRLIYYSQIVNDFQKGDIAEGYSVSREKKESFPLTVTSAQKNPTAFYLCASSFQRGQETQYFGPGTRLLVL.

The count of this clone is one. The chain carries TRBV29-1 and TRBJ1-1; D call uncertain. In germline, CDR1 is SQVTM, CDR2 ANQGSEA. Trimming left V 2 bases short and J 0 bases short, with 7 bases between. CDR3 size: 13 residues. DNA for the CDR3: TGCAGCGTTGAACGGCTGCTGAACACTGAAGCTTTCTTT. It specifies CSVERLLNTEAFF.